This T cell receptor (beta chain) was obtained from a study of T cell repertoires in cytomegalovirus infection. One entry per CDR3 protein results from TCRdb running MiXCR on the reads. The table includes 350,000 to 500,000 distinct CDR3 sequences, approximately 33% detected once. The CDR3 extends over 14 amino acids. In germline, CDR1 is SGHAT, CDR2 FQNNGV. Trimming stripped 3 bases from V and 3 bases from J, with 9 bases between. This rearrangement joins TRBV11-2 to TRBJ2-1, with D unresolved. The receptor was derived from a human donor in good health (CMV status not recorded). Some clones in this sample may be carry-over from other donors' samples. The sample comprised PBMCs. CDR3 sequence reads: CASSFLVSYNEQFF. The CDR3 bases are TGTGCCAGCAGCTTCCTAGTAAGCTACAATGAGCAGTTCTTC. Full variable domain (missing parts from reference TRBV11-2 and TRBJ2-1): EAGVAQSPRYKIIEKRQSVAFWCNPISGHATLYWYQQILGQGPKLLIQFQNNGVVDDSQLPKDRFSAERLKGVDSTLKIQPAKLEDSAVYLCASSFLVSYNEQFFGPGTRLTVL.